This T cell receptor (beta chain) is from a study of blood T cell repertoires in COVID-19. The protocol was immunoSEQ multiplex PCR, while the TCRdb copy is restricted to in-frame clones and leaves out a portion. The sample consists of about 130,000 clones, around four fifths of them appearing once. Trimming left V 0 bases short and J 7 bases short, with 15 bases between. The CDR3 has 15 residues. Germline values: CDR1 SGHTA, CDR2 FQGNSA. The sequenced sample consisted of peripheral blood. The chain employs TRBV7-2 and TRBJ2-5; D possibly corresponds to TRBD1 (6 bases). The clonotype was recovered from a man older than 75 with acute or convalescent COVID-19. CDR3: CASSLAMGADGTQYF. The CDR3 DNA is TGTGCCAGCAGCTTAGCGATGGGGGCTGATGGGACCCAGTACTTC.